This TCR beta chain comes out of a study of blood T cell repertoires in COVID-19. The V end was cut by 0 bases, the J end by 0 bases, with 11 bases between. The germline V gene encodes CDR1 SGHNT and CDR2 YYREEE (reference sequence). This CDR3 has 16 residues. Libraries were prepared by immunoSEQ multiplex PCR; TCRdb keeps only in-frame clonotypes and omits some of them. The sample records some 300,000 clones, under 90% being singletons. V usage is TRBV5-4 and J usage is TRBJ2-3, with D possibly TRBD2 on 5 matching bases. Sequences were obtained from PBMCs or T cells enriched from blood (not recorded which). The source of this sequence is a woman aged 40-49 years who had recovered from COVID-19. CDR3 loop: CASSLGTPSSTDTQYF. CDR3 coding DNA: TGTGCCAGCAGCTTGGGGACCCCTAGCAGCACAGATACGCAGTATTTT.